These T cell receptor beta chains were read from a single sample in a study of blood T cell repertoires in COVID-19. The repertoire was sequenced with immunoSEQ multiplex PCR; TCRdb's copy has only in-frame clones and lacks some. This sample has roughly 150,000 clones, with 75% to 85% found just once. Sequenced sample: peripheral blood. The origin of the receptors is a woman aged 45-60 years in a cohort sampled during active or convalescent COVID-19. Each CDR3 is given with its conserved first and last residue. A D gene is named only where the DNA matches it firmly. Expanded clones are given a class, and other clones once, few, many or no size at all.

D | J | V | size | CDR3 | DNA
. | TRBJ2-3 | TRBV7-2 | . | CASSPLGMTDTQYF | TGTGCCAGCAGCCCCCTCGGTATGACAGATACGCAGTATTTT
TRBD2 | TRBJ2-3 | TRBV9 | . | CASSPGRNSGGLGGTDTQYF | TGTGCCAGCAGCCCAGGTCGCAATAGCGGGGGCTTGGGGGGCACAGATACGCAGTATTTT
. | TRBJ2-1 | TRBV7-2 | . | CASSSRTGDSYNEQFF | TGTGCCAGCAGCTCGAGGACTGGAGACTCCTACAATGAGCAGTTCTTC
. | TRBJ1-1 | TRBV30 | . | CAWSRRVPPEAFF | TGTGCCTGGTCGAGGCGGGTTCCCCCTGAAGCTTTCTTT
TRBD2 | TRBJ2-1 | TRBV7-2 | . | CASRPGLVINEQFF | TGTGCCAGCAGACCGGGACTAGTAATCAATGAGCAGTTCTTC
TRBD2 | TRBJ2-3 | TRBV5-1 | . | CASSSLPGLAGSTDTQYF | TGCGCCAGCAGCTCACTACCCGGACTAGCGGGGTCAACAGATACGCAGTATTTT
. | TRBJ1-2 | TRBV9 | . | CASSVGQNLYGYTF | TGTGCCAGCAGCGTAGGACAAAACCTCTATGGCTACACCTTC
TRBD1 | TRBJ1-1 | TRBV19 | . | CASSRIGTGKGNTEAFF | TGTGCCAGTAGTCGGATAGGGACAGGGAAGGGGAACACTGAAGCTTTCTTT
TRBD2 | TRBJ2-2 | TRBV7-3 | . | CASSFSGGSGELFF | TGTGCCAGCAGCTTTAGCGGGGGTTCCGGGGAGCTGTTTTTT
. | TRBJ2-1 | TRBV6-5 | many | CASRMGGHIYNEQFF | TGTGCCAGCAGGATGGGGGGGCATATCTACAATGAGCAGTTCTTC
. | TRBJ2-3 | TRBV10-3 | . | CALSQGLSTDTQYF | TGTGCCCTCAGCCAGGGGCTTTCCACAGATACGCAGTATTTT
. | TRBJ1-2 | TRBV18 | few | CASSPQGAINYGYTF | TGTGCCAGCTCACCTCAAGGGGCCATCAACTATGGCTACACCTTC
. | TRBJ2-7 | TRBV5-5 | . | CASSQGGSYEQYF | TGTGCCAGCAGCCAAGGGGGAAGCTACGAGCAGTACTTC
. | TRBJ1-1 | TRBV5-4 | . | CASSSEAPWTESGTEAFF | TGTGCCAGCAGCTCGGAAGCCCCGTGGACCGAGTCGGGAACTGAAGCTTTCTTT
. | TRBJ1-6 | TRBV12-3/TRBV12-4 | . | CASSLRYPPLHF | TGTGCCAGCAGTTTACGGTATCCACCCCTCCACTTT
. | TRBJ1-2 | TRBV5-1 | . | CASSRTTGNLYGYTF | TGCGCCAGCAGTCGTACCACAGGGAATCTATATGGCTACACCTTC
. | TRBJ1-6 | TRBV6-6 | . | CASSTRGYNSPLHF | TGTGCCAGCAGCACTCGGGGGTATAATTCACCCCTCCACTTT
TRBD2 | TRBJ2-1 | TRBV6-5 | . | CASSYSWRGGYNEQFF | TGTGCCAGCAGTTACTCATGGCGGGGGGGTTACAATGAGCAGTTCTTC
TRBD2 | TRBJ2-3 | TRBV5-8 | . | CASSWGLAGTDTQYF | TGTGCCAGCAGCTGGGGACTAGCGGGTACAGATACGCAGTATTTT
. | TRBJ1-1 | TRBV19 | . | CASTRGRGERKNTEAFF | TGTGCCAGTACCCGGGGCCGCGGGGAGAGGAAGAACACTGAAGCTTTCTTT
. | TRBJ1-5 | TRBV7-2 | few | CASSLASGSGQPQHF | TGTGCCAGCAGCTTAGCGTCGGGTTCCGGTCAGCCCCAGCATTTT
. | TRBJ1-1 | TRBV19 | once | CASKRGRADTEAFF | TGTGCCAGTAAAAGGGGTCGAGCCGACACTGAAGCTTTCTTT
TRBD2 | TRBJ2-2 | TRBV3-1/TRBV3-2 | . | CASSKGGGQGGGELFF | TGTGCCAGCAGCAAAGGCGGGGGGCAGGGAGGCGGGGAGCTGTTTTTT
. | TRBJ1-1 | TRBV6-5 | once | CASSYSEVQGTEAFF | TGTGCCAGCAGTTACTCGGAAGTACAGGGCACTGAAGCTTTCTTT
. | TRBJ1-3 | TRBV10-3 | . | CAISGLRESSGNTIYF | TGTGCCATCAGTGGGCTTCGGGAGAGCTCTGGAAACACCATATATTTT
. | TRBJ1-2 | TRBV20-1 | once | CSASGPGGDYGYTF | TGCAGTGCTAGTGGCCCGGGAGGGGACTATGGCTACACCTTC
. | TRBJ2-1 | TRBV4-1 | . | CASSQDRVSSYNEQFF | TGCGCCAGCAGCCAAGATCGGGTGAGCTCCTACAATGAGCAGTTCTTC
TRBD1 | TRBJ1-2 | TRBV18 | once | CASSPGQGAHGYTF | TGTGCCAGCTCACCCGGACAGGGGGCTCATGGCTACACCTTC
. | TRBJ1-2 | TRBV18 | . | CASSPIVEESYGYTF | TGTGCCAGCTCACCCATTGTAGAAGAGTCCTATGGCTACACCTTC
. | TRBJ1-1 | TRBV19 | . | CASRAGNTEAFF | TGTGCCAGTAGAGCGGGTAACACTGAAGCTTTCTTT
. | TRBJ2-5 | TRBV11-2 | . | CASRGPAPGETQYF | TGTGCCAGTCGAGGACCGGCCCCGGGGGAGACCCAGTACTTC
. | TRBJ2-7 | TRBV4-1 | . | CASSQALQGRNEQYF | TGCGCCAGCAGCCAGGCATTACAGGGAAGAAACGAGCAGTACTTC
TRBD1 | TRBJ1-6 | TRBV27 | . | CASSSAGTGGAYNSPLHF | TGTGCCAGCAGCTCAGCGGGGACAGGGGGCGCCTATAATTCACCCCTCCACTTT
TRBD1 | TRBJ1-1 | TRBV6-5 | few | CASSPDRGAEAFF | TGTGCCAGCAGCCCCGACAGGGGTGCTGAAGCTTTCTTT
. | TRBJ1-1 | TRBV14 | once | CASSQQGFTEAFF | TGTGCCAGCAGCCAACAGGGGTTCACTGAAGCTTTCTTT
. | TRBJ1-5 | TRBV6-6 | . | CASSYSITGSGQPQHF | TGTGCCAGCAGTTACTCGATAACAGGGTCGGGGCAGCCCCAGCATTTT
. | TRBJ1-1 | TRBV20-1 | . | CSASGGGPVSTEAFF | TGCAGTGCTAGTGGCGGAGGCCCCGTGAGCACTGAAGCTTTCTTT
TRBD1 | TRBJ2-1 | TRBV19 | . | CASSAIQGYNEQFF | TGTGCCAGTAGTGCAATACAGGGGTACAATGAGCAGTTCTTC
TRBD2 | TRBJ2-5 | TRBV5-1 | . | CASSWTSGGASETQYF | TGCGCCAGCAGCTGGACTAGCGGGGGGGCATCCGAGACCCAGTACTTC
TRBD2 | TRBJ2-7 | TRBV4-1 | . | CASSQDSGGGYEQYF | TGCGCCAGCAGCCAAGATAGCGGGGGGGGATACGAGCAGTACTTC
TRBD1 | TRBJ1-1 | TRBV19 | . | CASSTTTGAMTEAFF | TGTGCCAGTAGTACGACGACAGGGGCGATGACTGAAGCTTTCTTT
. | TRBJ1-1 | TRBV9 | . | CASTARGDFNTEAFF | TGTGCCAGCACCGCCCGGGGGGACTTTAACACTGAAGCTTTCTTT
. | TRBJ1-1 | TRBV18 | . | CASSPGEATEAFF | TGTGCCAGCTCACCGGGGGAGGCGACTGAAGCTTTCTTT
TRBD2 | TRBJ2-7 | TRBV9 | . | CASSAAGGYEQYF | TGTGCCAGCAGCGCCGCGGGGGGCTACGAGCAGTACTTC
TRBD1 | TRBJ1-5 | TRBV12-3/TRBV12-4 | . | CASRWGQGGKHF | TGTGCCAGCAGATGGGGACAGGGAGGGAAACATTTT
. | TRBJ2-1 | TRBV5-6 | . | CASSLPGPYNEQFF | TGTGCCAGCAGCTTACCAGGTCCTTACAATGAGCAGTTCTTC
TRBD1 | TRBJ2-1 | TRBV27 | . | CASSQRQGVNEQFF | TGTGCCAGCAGTCAAAGACAGGGTGTTAATGAGCAGTTCTTC
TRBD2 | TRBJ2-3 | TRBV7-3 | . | CASSPYTSGGADTQYF | TGTGCCAGCAGCCCCTACACTAGCGGGGGGGCTGATACGCAGTATTTT
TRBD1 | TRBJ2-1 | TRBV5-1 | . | CASSVDRDNEQFF | TGCGCCAGCAGCGTGGACAGGGACAATGAGCAGTTCTTC
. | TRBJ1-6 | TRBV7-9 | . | CASSWEGYSPLHF | TGTGCCAGCAGCTGGGAGGGGTATTCACCCCTCCACTTT
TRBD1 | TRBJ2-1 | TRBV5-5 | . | CASSFNQGVGPYNEQFF | TGTGCCAGCAGCTTTAATCAGGGGGTCGGGCCCTACAATGAGCAGTTCTTC
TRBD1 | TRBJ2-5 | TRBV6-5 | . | CASSPMLRDRGTQYF | TGTGCCAGCAGCCCCATGCTCCGGGACAGGGGAACCCAGTACTTC
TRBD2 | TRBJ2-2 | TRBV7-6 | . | CASSPVAGANTGELFF | TGTGCCAGCAGCCCGGTCGCGGGGGCGAACACCGGGGAGCTGTTTTTT
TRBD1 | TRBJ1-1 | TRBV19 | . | CASSPIPGQGNTEAFF | TGTGCCAGTAGTCCGATTCCGGGACAGGGGAACACTGAAGCTTTCTTT
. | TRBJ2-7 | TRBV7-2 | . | CASSSLGQGMTYEQYF | TGTGCCAGCAGCTCCCTCGGGCAGGGGATGACCTACGAGCAGTACTTC
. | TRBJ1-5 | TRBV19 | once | CATSGGSDQPQHF | TGTGCCACCTCGGGAGGGAGTGATCAGCCCCAGCATTTT
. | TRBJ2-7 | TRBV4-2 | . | CASSHPAPVFSRYEQYF | TGTGCCAGCAGCCACCCGGCACCGGTCTTCTCCAGGTACGAGCAGTACTTC